The source of this T cell receptor beta chain is a study of blood T cells in healthy people across ages. Germline V lookup: CDR1 SGHKS, CDR2 YYEKEE (reference sequence). V was trimmed by 3 bases and J by 4 bases, leaving 7 bases between them. The CDR3 length is 13 residues. The authors ran a second PCR of about 6 to 11 cycles using a sample-barcoded 5' primer and a J-beta primer mix. TCRdb re-derived calls from the 5' RACE reads in MiXCR, one entry per CDR3 protein. The top ten clones hold roughly 17% of a sample with 850,000 to 950,000 distinct CDR3 sequences, about 30% of them seen once. Each donor gave 9 to 10 milliliters of peripheral blood. This clonotype has at least ten counts.

Specimen: blood. The chain employs TRBV5-5 and TRBJ2-2, with D possibly matching TRBD2 (6 bases). The receptor was isolated from a woman older than 75 in good health. CDR3: CASSWGLTGELFF. For the CDR3, the DNA is TGTGCCAGCAGCTGGGGACTCACCGGGGAGCTGTTTTTT.